The 30 T cell receptor beta chains below come from one sample, sequenced in a study of T cells in tumors after PD-1 blockade. Sequencing used immunoSEQ multiplex PCR; TCRdb keeps in-frame clones, though not all of them. The table has roughly 48,000 clones, about 85% seen once. Sequenced material: PBMCs, taken before anti-PD-1 treatment. These receptors were taken from a human donor with basal cell carcinoma.

The chain uses TRBV4-1 and TRBJ1-1, with TRBD1 matching 7 bases. CDR1 MGHRA and CDR2 YSYEKL come from the germline V gene. J was trimmed by 2 bases and V by 0 bases; bases with no gene match: 6. The CDR3 totals 16 residues. The CDR3: CASSQDTGTVNTEAFF. The CDR3 region has the DNA TGCGCCAGCAGCCAAGATACGGGGACAGTTAACACTGAAGCTTTCTTT.

The V call is TRBV21-1, the J call TRBJ1-5; TRBD1, the D gene given by the table, was not confirmed from the DNA. TRBV21-1 is a recognized pseudogene. The CDR3 extends over 13 amino acids. The CDR3 DNA is TGTGCCAGCAGCATCATACAACAGGGAACCCAGCATTTT. Residues: CASSIIQQGTQHF.

The rearrangement uses TRBV5-1 and TRBJ2-7, with 8 bases lining up with TRBD1. CDR3 length equals 16 residues. Germline CDR1 is SGHRS and CDR2 is YFSETQ. Trimming cost V 1 base and J 4 bases; bases outside gene matches: 10. CDR3 sequence (DNA): TGCGCCAGCAGCTTGCGGACAGGGCCGAGGGGGTACGAGCAGTACTTC. Protein: CASSLRTGPRGYEQYF.

This chain links TRBV5-1 with TRBJ2-7; the D gene is possibly TRBD1 (6 bases). The CDR3 is 14 residues long. Between the trimmed V and J ends, which lost 4 bases and 2 bases, there was a span of 13 bases. In germline, CDR1 is SGHRS, CDR2 YFSETQ. The chain's CDR3 is CASSDTRGPYEQYF. As DNA, the CDR3 is TGCGCCAGCAGCGACACCAGGGGCCCCTACGAGCAGTACTTC.

The chain combines TRBV6-5 with TRBJ1-5; tentative D call: TRBD1 (5 bases). The germline V gene encodes CDR1 MNHEY and CDR2 SVGAGI. V lost 0 bases, J lost 1 base, and 10 bases lay in between. This CDR3 region has 16 residues. CDR3 residues: CASSYSFGGSNQPQHF. DNA of the CDR3: TGTGCCAGCAGTTACTCGTTCGGGGGAAGCAATCAGCCCCAGCATTTT.

The V and J genes are TRBV5-6 and TRBJ2-7, with D perhaps being TRBD1 or TRBD2 (5 bases each). Germline V gene lookup returns CDR1 SGHDT and CDR2 YYEEEE. CDR3 length: 13 residues. Trimming took off 4 bases at V and 2 bases at J, with 10 bases between the two ends. The CDR3 coding sequence is TGTGCCAGCAGCCAGGGACGGACCTACGAGCAGTACTTC. Its protein product is CASSQGRTYEQYF.

The chain links TRBV5-1 to TRBJ1-5; D gene unclear. Trimming took 4 bases from V and 4 from J, leaving 9 bases between them. Germline V gene lookup returns CDR1 SGHRS and CDR2 YFSETQ. CDR3 length: 13 residues. The CDR3 nucleotides are TGCGCCAGCAGCCAGGACGGGAATCAGCCCCAGCATTTT. Translation gives CASSQDGNQPQHF.

This clone showed up just a few times. The DNA is left out, because the CDR3 cannot be placed on it with certainty; the CDR3 is given as TCRdb lists it. V and J are TRBV6-5 and TRBJ1-2. Counting both end residues, the CDR3 totals 14 amino acids. Germline lookup yields CDR1 MNHEY and CDR2 SVGAGI. CDR3 loop: CASSSSGPARTNTF.

V and J are TRBV15 and TRBJ2-6; D possibly matches TRBD1 or TRBD2 (5 bases each). The CDR3 has 17 residues. Trimming took off 5 bases at V and 0 bases at J, with 14 bases between the two ends. The germline CDR1 and CDR2 sequences are LNHNV and YYDKDF (reference sequence). CDR3: CATSSRDVISGANVLTF. The DNA of the CDR3 is TGTGCCACCAGCTCTCGGGACGTAATCTCTGGGGCCAACGTCCTGACTTTC.

The V call is TRBV28, the J call TRBJ1-2; 8 nucleotides line up with TRBD1. This CDR3 has 16 residues. CDR1 is MDHEN, CDR2 SYDVKM, per germline. The V gene end was trimmed by 8 bases and the J gene end by 1 base; junction bases not matched to a gene: 12. In DNA, the CDR3 is TGTGCCAGCGGCGGACAGGGTAAATGGGATAACTATGGCTACACCTTC. This gives the protein CASGGQGKWDNYGYTF.

The chain has TRBV5-1 and TRBJ2-1; 11 nucleotides line up with TRBD2. The germline V gene has CDR1 SGHRS and CDR2 YFSETQ. V lost 6 bases, J lost 7 bases, and 9 bases stayed unmatched. CDR3 length equals 15 residues. CDR3 coding DNA: TGCGCCAGCAAACTTCTAGCGGGGGGTTCAAATGAGCAGTTCTTC. This sequence encodes CASKLLAGGSNEQFF.

The table lists this clone with a few counts. J is TRBJ2-3 and V is TRBV5-4; no firm D call. Trimming took 2 bases from V and 6 from J, leaving 13 bases between them. The length of the CDR3 is 14 residues. CDR1 is SGHNT, CDR2 YYREEE, per germline (reference sequence). Here the CDR3 DNA reads TGTGCCAGCAGCTTAGACATTCTCGCGGATACGCAGTATTTT. It is translated as CASSLDILADTQYF. Full variable domain (rest looked up from reference TRBV5-4 and TRBJ2-3): ETGVTQSPTHLIKTRGQQVTLRCSSQSGHNTVSWYQQALGQGPQFIFQYYREEENGRGNFPPRFSGLQFPNYSSELNVNALELDDSALYLCASSLDILADTQYFGPGTRLTVL.

As concerns this clone: This sample includes further DNA sequences coding for the same CDR3. This sequence joins TRBV7-8 and TRBJ2-3; a possible D gene is TRBD2 (6 bases). This CDR3 region has 14 residues. Germline CDR1 SGHVS, CDR2 FQNEAQ. The V end was cut by 6 bases, the J end by 3 bases, with 13 bases between. As DNA, the CDR3 is TGTGCCAGCAGTCTCCGGGGGAGTACAGATACGCAGTATTTT. Translation gives CASSLRGSTDTQYF. Combining the CDR3 with reference TRBV7-8 and TRBJ2-3 gives the whole variable domain GAGVSQSPRYKVAKRGQDVALRCDPISGHVSLFWYQQALGQGPEFLTYFQNEAQLDKSGLPSDRFFAERPEGSVSTLKIQRTQQEDSAVYLCASSLRGSTDTQYFGPGTRLTVL.

V is TRBV28 and J is TRBJ2-1, with TRBD1 matching over 7 bases. The junction had 14 bases not matched to a gene; V was cut back by 2 bases and J by 7 bases. The CDR3 consists of 17 residues. In germline, CDR1 is MDHEN, CDR2 SYDVKM. The CDR3 sequence: CASSLSEGYRGKNEQFF. DNA of the CDR3: TGTGCCAGCAGTTTAAGTGAAGGGTACAGGGGAAAAAATGAGCAGTTCTTC.

The chain has TRBV6-5 and TRBJ2-5; D might be TRBD1 (5 bases). CDR1 MNHEY and CDR2 SVGAGI come from the germline V gene. The CDR3 spans 15 residues. V gave up 2 bases and J gave up 1 base, with 11 bases separating them. CDR3: CASSYKGIPQETQYF. The CDR3 DNA reads as TGTGCCAGCAGTTACAAGGGGATCCCCCAAGAGACCCAGTACTTC.

CDR3 nucleotides: TGCGCCAGCAGTGAGAGAGGGCCCAGGGGAGAGCAGTACTTC. Amino acid sequence: CASSERGPRGEQYF. The J gene is TRBJ2-7, the V gene TRBV10-1; possibly TRBD1 for D (6 bases). Trimming took off 2 bases at V and 7 bases at J, with 15 bases between the two ends. Per germline, CDR1 WNHNN and CDR2 SYGVQD (reference sequence). The CDR3 runs to 14 residues.

V usage is TRBV6-5 and J usage is TRBJ1-5, with TRBD1 as a possible D gene (6 bases). From germline, CDR1 is MNHEY and CDR2 SVGAGI. Trimming removed 6 bases from V and 7 bases from J, with 13 bases in between. The CDR3 spans 13 residues. The CDR3, as DNA: TGTGCCAGCAGCACAACAGGGACCCAGCCCCAGCATTTT. It translates to CASSTTGTQPQHF.

The chain is built from TRBV9 and TRBJ1-1, with D tentatively TRBD1 (5 bases). Deletions cut 8 bases from V and 6 bases from J, with 11 bases between. This CDR3 is 11 amino acids long. The germline CDR1 and CDR2 sequences are SGDLS and YYNGEE. CDR3 DNA sequence: TGTGCCAGTTCCAAGGGGTCTGAAGCTTTCTTT. Amino acid sequence: CASSKGSEAFF.

This clone has a handful of counts. The chain links TRBV5-1 to TRBJ1-2; D call uncertain. The CDR3 covers 12 residues. V was pared by 5 bases and J by 0 bases, with 5 bases between. CDR1 SGHRS and CDR2 YFSETQ come from the germline V gene. CDR3 residues: CASREANYGYTF. CDR3 DNA: TGCGCCAGCAGAGAGGCTAACTATGGCTACACCTTC. The variable domain in full, completed from reference TRBV5-1 and TRBJ1-2, reads KAGVTQTPRYLIKTRGQQVTLSCSPISGHRSVSWYQQTPGQGLQFLFEYFSETQRNKGNFPGRFSGRQFSNSRSEMNVSTLELGDSALYLCASREANYGYTFGSGTRLTVV.

The chain is built from TRBV7-9 and TRBJ2-7; perhaps TRBD1 as D (5 bases). V was clipped by 5 bases and J by 1 base, with 12 bases between them. This CDR3 spans 14 amino acids. Germline CDR1 is SEHNR and CDR2 is FQNEAQ (reference sequence). CDR3 DNA: TGTGCCAGCAGCCTGGACACCCTTTCCTACGAGCAGTACTTC. Encoded protein: CASSLDTLSYEQYF.

This clone was observed a few times. The chain couples TRBV3-1 (or the pseudogene TRBV3-2) to TRBJ1-6, with D hard to call. The CDR3 contains 14 residues. V was clipped by 4 bases and J by 5 bases, with 9 bases between them. The germline V gene encodes CDR1 LGHDT and CDR2 YNNKEL (reference sequence). CDR3 sequence (DNA): TGTGCCAGCAGCCCCAGAACCAATAATTCACCCCTCCACTTT. Its protein product is CASSPRTNNSPLHF.

In DNA form, the CDR3 reads TGTGCCAGCAGTTTCTCTTCGACAGATACGCAGTATTTT. Protein: CASSFSSTDTQYF. This chain joins TRBV3-1 (or the pseudogene TRBV3-2) and TRBJ2-3; D is undetermined. Trimming left V 6 bases short and J 3 bases short, with 10 bases between. Germline CDR1 reads LGHDT; CDR2 reads YNNKEL (reference sequence). The CDR3 covers 13 residues.

The genes are TRBV5-1 and TRBJ2-7; D possibly corresponds to TRBD2 (6 bases). Germline lookup yields CDR1 SGHRS and CDR2 YFSETQ. V lost 4 bases and J 0 bases, leaving 14 bases between the germline ends. CDR3 length: 15 amino acids. In nucleotides, the CDR3 is TGCGCCAGCAGCCAAGGGACTCAAAGCTCCTACGAGCAGTACTTC. This codes for CASSQGTQSSYEQYF.

In nucleotides, the CDR3 is TGTGCCTGGAGTGCTTCGAGCTCTGGGGCCAACGTCCTGACTTTC. It translates to CAWSASSSGANVLTF. The V and J genes are TRBV30 and TRBJ2-6; no clear D. The CDR3 is made up of 15 amino acids. Deletions cut 1 base from V and 0 bases from J, with 7 bases between. CDR1 is GTSNPN, CDR2 SVGIG, per germline (reference sequence).

The rearrangement uses TRBV30 and TRBJ1-1; no clear D gene. Germline CDR1 GTSNPN, CDR2 SVGIG (reference sequence). V was clipped by 0 bases and J by 0 bases, with 14 bases between them. The CDR3 totals 16 residues. CDR3 nucleotides: TGTGCCTGGAGTGTTCGGCACTCTGGGATGAACACTGAAGCTTTCTTT. This translates into CAWSVRHSGMNTEAFF.

V and J are TRBV27 and TRBJ2-7; 9 nucleotides agree with TRBD1. The CDR3 has 15 residues. Per the germline V gene, CDR1 is MNHEY and CDR2 is SMNVEV (reference sequence). J gave up 3 bases and V 6 bases, and 9 bases lay outside the gene matches. The CDR3 DNA sequence: TGTGCCAGCAGCTACAAGGGACAGGGAAGCTACGAGCAGTACTTC. This translates into CASSYKGQGSYEQYF.

This sequence joins TRBV9 and TRBJ2-2; 14 nucleotides agree with TRBD2. Trimming at V came to 2 bases and at J to 5 bases, leaving 2 bases not matched to a gene. The CDR3 runs 16 residues. Germline loops: CDR1 SGDLS, CDR2 YYNGEE. The chain's CDR3 is CASSVRLAGGTGELFF. Here the CDR3 DNA reads TGTGCCAGCAGCGTCCGACTAGCGGGGGGGACCGGGGAGCTGTTTTTT.

The genes are TRBV5-5 and TRBJ2-1; 11 nucleotides match TRBD2. Germline CDR1 reads SGHKS; CDR2 reads YYEKEE (reference sequence). This CDR3 is built from 16 residues. The V segment lost 2 bases and the J segment 4 bases; nucleotides outside the gene matches: 5. The CDR3 is CASSFSLAGGYNEQFF. The CDR3 DNA reads TGTGCCAGCAGCTTTAGTCTAGCGGGGGGATACAATGAGCAGTTCTTC.

The V call is TRBV5-4, the J call TRBJ1-2; D gene uncertain. The germline V gene encodes CDR1 SGHNT and CDR2 YYREEE (reference sequence). V was clipped by 4 bases and J by 0 bases, with 13 bases between them. The CDR3 runs 15 residues. As DNA, the CDR3 is TGTGCCAGCAGCCCCGGGCCAGCCTCTAACTATGGCTACACCTTC. It codes for CASSPGPASNYGYTF. Based on the CDR3 plus reference TRBV5-4 and TRBJ1-2, the full variable domain is ETGVTQSPTHLIKTRGQQVTLRCSSQSGHNTVSWYQQALGQGPQFIFQYYREEENGRGNFPPRFSGLQFPNYSSELNVNALELDDSALYLCASSPGPASNYGYTFGSGTRLTVV.

The J gene is TRBJ2-1, the V gene TRBV5-1; D perhaps matches TRBD1 (6 bases). Germline V CDR1 and CDR2: SGHRS, YFSETQ. V lost 2 bases to trimming and J lost 3 bases, with 12 bases between them. The CDR3 is 15 amino acids. The CDR3 coding sequence is TGCGCCAGCAGCTTCTGGGACAACTTCTACAATGAGCAGTTCTTC. It yields the protein CASSFWDNFYNEQFF.